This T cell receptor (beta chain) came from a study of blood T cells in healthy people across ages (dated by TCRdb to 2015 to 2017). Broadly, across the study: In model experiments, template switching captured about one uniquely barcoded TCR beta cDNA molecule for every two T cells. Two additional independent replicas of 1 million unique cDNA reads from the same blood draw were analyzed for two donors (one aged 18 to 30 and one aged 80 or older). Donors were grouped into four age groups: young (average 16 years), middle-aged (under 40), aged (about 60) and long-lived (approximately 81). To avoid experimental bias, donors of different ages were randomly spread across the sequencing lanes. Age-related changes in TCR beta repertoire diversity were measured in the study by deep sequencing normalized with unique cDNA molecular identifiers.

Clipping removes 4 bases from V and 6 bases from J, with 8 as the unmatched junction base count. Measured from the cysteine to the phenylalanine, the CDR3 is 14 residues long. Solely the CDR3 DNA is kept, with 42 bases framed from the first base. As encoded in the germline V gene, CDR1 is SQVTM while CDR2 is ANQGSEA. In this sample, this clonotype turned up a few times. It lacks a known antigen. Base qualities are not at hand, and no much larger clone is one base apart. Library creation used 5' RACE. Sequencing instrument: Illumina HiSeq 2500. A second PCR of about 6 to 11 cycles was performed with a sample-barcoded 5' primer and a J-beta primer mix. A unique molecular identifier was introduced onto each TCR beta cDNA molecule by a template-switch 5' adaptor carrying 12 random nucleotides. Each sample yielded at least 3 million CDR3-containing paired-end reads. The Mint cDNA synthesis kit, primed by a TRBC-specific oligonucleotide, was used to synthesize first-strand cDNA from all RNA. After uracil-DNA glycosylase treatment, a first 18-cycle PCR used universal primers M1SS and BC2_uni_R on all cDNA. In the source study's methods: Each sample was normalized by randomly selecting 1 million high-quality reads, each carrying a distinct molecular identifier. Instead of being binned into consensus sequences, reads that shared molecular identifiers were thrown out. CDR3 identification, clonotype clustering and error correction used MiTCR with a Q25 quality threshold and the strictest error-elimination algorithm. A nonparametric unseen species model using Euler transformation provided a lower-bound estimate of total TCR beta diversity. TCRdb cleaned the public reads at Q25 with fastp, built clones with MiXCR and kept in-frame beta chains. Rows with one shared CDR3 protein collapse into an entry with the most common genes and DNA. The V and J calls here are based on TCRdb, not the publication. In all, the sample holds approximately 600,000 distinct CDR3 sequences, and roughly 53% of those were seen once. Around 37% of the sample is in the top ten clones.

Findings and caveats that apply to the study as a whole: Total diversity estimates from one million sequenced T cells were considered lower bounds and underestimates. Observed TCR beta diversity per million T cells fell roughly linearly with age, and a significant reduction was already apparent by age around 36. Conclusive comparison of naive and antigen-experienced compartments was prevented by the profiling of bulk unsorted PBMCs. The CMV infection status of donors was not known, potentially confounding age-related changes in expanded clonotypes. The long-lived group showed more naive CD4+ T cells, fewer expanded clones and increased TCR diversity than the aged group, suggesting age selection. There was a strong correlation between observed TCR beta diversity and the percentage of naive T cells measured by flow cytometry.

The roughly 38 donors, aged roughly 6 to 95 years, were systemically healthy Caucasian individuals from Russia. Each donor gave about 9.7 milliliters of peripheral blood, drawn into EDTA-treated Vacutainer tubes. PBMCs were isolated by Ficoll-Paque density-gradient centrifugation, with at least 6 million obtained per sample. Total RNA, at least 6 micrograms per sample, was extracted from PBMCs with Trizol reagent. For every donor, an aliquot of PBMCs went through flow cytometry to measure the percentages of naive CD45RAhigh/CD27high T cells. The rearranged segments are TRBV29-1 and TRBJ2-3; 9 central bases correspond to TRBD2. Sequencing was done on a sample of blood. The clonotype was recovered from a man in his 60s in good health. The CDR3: CSVARGGAGDTQYF. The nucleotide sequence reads TGCAGCGTTGCCCGCGGGGGGGCCGGGGATACGCAGTATTTT.